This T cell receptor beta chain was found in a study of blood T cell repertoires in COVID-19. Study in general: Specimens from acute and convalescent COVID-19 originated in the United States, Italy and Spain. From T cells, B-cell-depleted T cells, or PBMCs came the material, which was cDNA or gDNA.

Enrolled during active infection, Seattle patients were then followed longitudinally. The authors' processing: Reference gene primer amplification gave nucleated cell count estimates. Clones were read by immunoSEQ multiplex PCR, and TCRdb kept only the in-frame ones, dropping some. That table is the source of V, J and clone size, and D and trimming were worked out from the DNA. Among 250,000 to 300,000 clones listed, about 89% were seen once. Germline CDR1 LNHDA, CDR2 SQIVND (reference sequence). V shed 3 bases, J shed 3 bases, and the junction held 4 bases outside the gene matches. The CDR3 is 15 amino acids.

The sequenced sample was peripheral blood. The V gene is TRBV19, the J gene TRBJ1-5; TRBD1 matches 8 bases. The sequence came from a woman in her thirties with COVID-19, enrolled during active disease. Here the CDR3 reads CASSIDRGFNQPQHF. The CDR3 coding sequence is TGTGCCAGTAGTATCGACAGGGGATTCAATCAGCCCCAGCATTTT. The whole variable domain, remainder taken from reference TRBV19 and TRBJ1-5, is DGGITQSPKYLFRKEGQNVTLSCEQNLNHDAMYWYRQDPGQGLRLIYYSQIVNDFQKGDIAEGYSVSREKKESFPLTVTSAQKNPTAFYLCASSIDRGFNQPQHFGDGTRLSIL.